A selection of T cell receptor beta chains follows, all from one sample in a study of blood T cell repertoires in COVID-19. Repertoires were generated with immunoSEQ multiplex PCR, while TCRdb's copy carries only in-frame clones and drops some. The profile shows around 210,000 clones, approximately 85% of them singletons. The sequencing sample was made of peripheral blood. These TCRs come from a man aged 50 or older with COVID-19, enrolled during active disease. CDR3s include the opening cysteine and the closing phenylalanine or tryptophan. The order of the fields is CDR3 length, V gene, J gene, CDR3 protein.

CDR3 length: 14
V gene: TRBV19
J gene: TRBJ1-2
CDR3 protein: CASSTRQGDYGYTF

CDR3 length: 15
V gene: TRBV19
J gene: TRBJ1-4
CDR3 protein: CASRDRHSTNEKLFF

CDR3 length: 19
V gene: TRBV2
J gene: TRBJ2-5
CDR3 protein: CASSEAKGAGTGSGETQYF

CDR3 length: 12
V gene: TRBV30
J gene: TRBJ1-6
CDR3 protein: CAWSRTEGPLHF

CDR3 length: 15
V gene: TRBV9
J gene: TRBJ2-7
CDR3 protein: CASSVGGLAGYEQYF

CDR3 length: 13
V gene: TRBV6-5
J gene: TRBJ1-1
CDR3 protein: CASTFEGGTEAFF

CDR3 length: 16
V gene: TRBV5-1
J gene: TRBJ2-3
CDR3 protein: CASSWGQGRGTDTQYF

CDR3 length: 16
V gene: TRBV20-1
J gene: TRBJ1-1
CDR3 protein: CSASGVQGGRYTEAFF

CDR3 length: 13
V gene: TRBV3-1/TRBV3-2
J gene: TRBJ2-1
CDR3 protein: CASSQEFSDEQFF

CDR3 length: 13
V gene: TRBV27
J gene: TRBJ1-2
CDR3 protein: CASGHQRGYGYTF

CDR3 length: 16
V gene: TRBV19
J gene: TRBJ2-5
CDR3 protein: CASSTTDREHGETQYF

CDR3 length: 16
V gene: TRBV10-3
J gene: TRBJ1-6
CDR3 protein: CAIRQASGQADSPLHF

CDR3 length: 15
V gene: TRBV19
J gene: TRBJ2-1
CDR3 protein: CASSVAGGSYNEQFF

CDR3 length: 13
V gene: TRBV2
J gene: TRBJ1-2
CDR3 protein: CASSLDRGYGYTF

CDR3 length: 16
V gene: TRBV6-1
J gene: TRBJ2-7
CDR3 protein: CASSEALGDIGYEQYF

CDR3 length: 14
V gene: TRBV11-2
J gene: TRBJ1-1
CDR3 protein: CASSPTDRDTEAFF

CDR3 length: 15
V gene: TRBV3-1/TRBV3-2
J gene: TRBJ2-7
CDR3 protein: CASSQGTSGFYEQYF

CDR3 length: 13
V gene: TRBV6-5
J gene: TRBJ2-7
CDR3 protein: CASSSPGTSEQYF

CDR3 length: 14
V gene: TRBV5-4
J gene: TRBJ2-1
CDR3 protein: CASSLVARNNEQFF

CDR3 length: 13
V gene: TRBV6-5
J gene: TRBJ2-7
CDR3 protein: CASSFGGAYEQYF

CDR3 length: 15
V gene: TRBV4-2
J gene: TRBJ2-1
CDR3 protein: CASSQGRGDRNEQFF

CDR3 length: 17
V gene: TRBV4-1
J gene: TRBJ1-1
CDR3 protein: CASSQVGRGRGETEAFF

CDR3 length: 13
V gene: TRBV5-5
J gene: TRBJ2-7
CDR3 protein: CASSLSGPYEQYF

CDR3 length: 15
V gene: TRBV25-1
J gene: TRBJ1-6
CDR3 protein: CASSESTGYNSPLHF

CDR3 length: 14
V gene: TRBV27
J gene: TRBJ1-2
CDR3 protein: CASSPRQGRHGYTF

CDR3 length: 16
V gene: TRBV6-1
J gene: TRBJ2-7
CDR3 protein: CASRELAGGIKDEQYF

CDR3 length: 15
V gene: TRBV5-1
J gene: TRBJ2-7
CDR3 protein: CASSLIGPGPYEQYF

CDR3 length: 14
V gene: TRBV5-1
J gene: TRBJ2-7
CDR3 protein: CASSPGTGVYEQYF

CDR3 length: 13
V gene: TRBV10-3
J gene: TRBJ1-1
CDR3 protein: CAIKGQGDTEAFF

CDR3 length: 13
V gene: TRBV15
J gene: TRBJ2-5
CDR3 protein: CATGRQVQETQYF

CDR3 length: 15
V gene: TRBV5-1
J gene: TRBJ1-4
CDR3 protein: CASSSRQSTNEKLFF

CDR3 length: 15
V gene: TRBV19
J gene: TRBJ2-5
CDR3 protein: CASSLSSGGAETQYF

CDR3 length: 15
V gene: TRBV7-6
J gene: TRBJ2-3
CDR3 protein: CASSPSQAAPDTQYF

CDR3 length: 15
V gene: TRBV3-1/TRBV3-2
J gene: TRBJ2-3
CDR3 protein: CASSQSRGGTDTQYF

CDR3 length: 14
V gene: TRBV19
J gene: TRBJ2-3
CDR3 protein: CASSKRTGPDTQYF

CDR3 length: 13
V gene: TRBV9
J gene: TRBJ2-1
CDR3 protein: CASSVGDSREQFF

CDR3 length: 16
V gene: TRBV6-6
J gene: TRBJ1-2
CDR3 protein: CASSYAPDRGGYGYTF

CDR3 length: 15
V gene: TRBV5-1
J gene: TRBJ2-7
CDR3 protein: CASSLLQGNSYEQYF

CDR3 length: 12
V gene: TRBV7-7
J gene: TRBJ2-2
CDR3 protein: CASSSPAGELFF

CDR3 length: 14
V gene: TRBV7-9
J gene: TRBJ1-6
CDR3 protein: CASSSQGVVVPLHF

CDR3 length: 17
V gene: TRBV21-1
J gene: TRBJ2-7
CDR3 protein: CASSMGTSGGRGYEQYF

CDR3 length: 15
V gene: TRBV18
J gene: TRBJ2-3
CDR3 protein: CASSLGTASTDTQYF

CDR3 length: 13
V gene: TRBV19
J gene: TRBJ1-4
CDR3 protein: CASHRRENEKLFF

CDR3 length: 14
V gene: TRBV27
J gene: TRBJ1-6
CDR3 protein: CASSLDEEDSPLHF

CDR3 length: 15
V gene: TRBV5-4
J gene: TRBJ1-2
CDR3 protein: CASSSYLQGNYGYTF

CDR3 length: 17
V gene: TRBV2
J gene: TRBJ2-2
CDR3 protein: CASTPGLAGGGTGELFF

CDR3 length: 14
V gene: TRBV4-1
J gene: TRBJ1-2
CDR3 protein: CASSQAASNYGYTF

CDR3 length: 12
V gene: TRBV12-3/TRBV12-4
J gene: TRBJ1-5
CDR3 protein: CASSLNYQPQHF

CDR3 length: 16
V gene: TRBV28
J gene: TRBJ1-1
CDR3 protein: CASSSPGDRKNTEAFF

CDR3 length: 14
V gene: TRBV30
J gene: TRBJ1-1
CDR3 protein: CAWSVRVPNTEAFF

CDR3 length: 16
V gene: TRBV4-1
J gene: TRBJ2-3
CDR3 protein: CASSQVAGGRADTQYF

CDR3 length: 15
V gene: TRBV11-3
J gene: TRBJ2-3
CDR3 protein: CASSLRAGGTDTQYF

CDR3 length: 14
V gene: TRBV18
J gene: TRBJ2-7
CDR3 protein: CASSPAYGANEQYF

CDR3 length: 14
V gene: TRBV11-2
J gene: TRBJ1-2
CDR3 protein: CASSALPTGNGYTF

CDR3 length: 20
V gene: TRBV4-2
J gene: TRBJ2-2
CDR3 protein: CASSQDGWSARDANTGELFF

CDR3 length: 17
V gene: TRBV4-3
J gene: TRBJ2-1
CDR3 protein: CASSQEKNRGFYNEQFF

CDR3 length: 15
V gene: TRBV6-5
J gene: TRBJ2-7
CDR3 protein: CASSYSWDSAYEQYF

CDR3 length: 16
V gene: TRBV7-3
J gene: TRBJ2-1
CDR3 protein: CASSGTSGRSYNEQFF

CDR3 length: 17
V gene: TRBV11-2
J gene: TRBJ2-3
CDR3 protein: CASSLPLGGGRTDTQYF

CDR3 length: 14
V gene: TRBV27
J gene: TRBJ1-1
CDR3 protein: CASSLYNMNTEAFF